This TCR beta chain was identified in a study of naive and memory T cell subsets. Study conclusions and caveats: This RNA-based method may be sensitive to activation-related transcript changes.

Trimming stripped 6 bases from V and 3 bases from J, with 17 bases between. This CDR3 contains 15 residues. Germline-derived CDR1 and CDR2 are MNHEY and SVGEGT. TCR cDNA received a 3' ligated oligonucleotide that carried a UMI. Whole blood, 2.5 ml, came from adult healthy volunteers. Cells were not sorted; total RNA input targeted 1 to 1000 ng. This clonotype was detected ten times or more. Its antigen is currently unknown. Amplification of ligated cDNA took four PCR rounds with SP2 and nested alpha and beta constant primers. TCRdb processed the 5' RACE reads anew with MiXCR; each CDR3 protein has one entry. The table shows 58,000 or so distinct CDR3 sequences, with under 10% occurring only once.

This clonotype originated in a female donor in good health. This chain connects TRBV6-2 or TRBV6-3 to TRBJ1-1; the D gene is possibly TRBD1 (5 bases). This CDR3 is CASRVRGFRDTEAFF. The CDR3, as DNA: TGTGCCAGCAGGGTCCGGGGCTTCCGAGACACTGAAGCTTTCTTT.